This is a list of T cell receptor beta chains from one sample in a study of CD8 T cells in ankylosing spondylitis. TCRdb ran MiXCR on the 5' RACE reads and lists one entry per CDR3 protein. In the table there are about 440,000 distinct CDR3 sequences, 15% to 20% of which are singletons. Input material: blood, either unsorted or a sorted T cell fraction (not recorded which). These receptor sequences come from a male donor with ankylosing spondylitis. Each CDR3 is given with its conserved first and last residue. D genes are given only for firm matches. Clone size, where shown, is once, few, many, or a class for clones that have expanded.

size: many
V: TRBV7-9
length: 13
D: NA
J: TRBJ2-1
CDR3: CASSLTGVGEQFF
DNA: TGTGCCAGCAGCTTAACGGGGGTAGGTGAGCAGTTCTTC

size: many
V: TRBV10-2
length: 14
D: NA
J: TRBJ2-3
CDR3: CASRRGEGTDTQYF
DNA: TGCGCCAGCAGAAGGGGGGAAGGCACAGATACGCAGTATTTT

size: many
V: TRBV3-1
length: 14
D: NA
J: TRBJ2-1
CDR3: CASSPATPNNEQFF
DNA: TGTGCCAGCAGCCCGGCGACTCCCAACAATGAGCAGTTCTTC

size: few
V: TRBV20-1
length: 14
D: TRBD1
J: TRBJ2-5
CDR3: CSAPTGANQETQYF
DNA: TGCAGTGCCCCAACAGGGGCAAACCAAGAGACCCAGTACTTC

size: NA
V: TRBV2
length: 15
D: NA
J: TRBJ2-1
CDR3: CASSEPGPARGEQFF
DNA: TGTGCCAGCAGTGAACCGGGACCGGCAAGGGGGGAGCAGTTCTTC

size: few
V: TRBV5-1
length: 15
D: NA
J: TRBJ2-1
CDR3: CASSPTQRSYNEQFF
DNA: TGCGCCAGCAGCCCCACTCAGCGATCCTACAATGAGCAGTTCTTC

size: few
V: TRBV20-1
length: 12
D: TRBD1
J: TRBJ2-1
CDR3: CSASRGPNEQFF
DNA: TGCAGTGCTAGCAGGGGGCCGAATGAGCAGTTCTTC

size: few
V: TRBV12-3/TRBV12-4
length: 13
D: TRBD1
J: TRBJ1-6
CDR3: CATSYTGDSPLHF
DNA: TGTGCCACCTCATACACAGGGGATTCACCCCTCCACTTT

size: few
V: TRBV3-1
length: 14
D: NA
J: TRBJ1-2
CDR3: CASSQESALDGYTF
DNA: TGTGCCAGCAGCCAAGAATCTGCCCTGGACGGCTACACCTTC

size: NA
V: TRBV6-2/TRBV6-3
length: 14
D: NA
J: TRBJ1-6
CDR3: CASSYFGGASPLHF
DNA: TGTGCCAGCAGTTACTTCGGGGGAGCTTCACCCCTCCACTTT

size: NA
V: TRBV20-1
length: 14
D: NA
J: TRBJ2-3
CDR3: CSASPGPNTDTQYF
DNA: TGCAGTGCTAGTCCAGGACCAAACACAGATACGCAGTATTTT

size: NA
V: TRBV7-9
length: 14
D: NA
J: TRBJ2-5
CDR3: CASSPQGLHETQYF
DNA: TGTGCCAGCAGCCCCCAGGGACTCCACGAGACCCAGTACTTC

size: NA
V: TRBV7-9
length: 14
D: NA
J: TRBJ1-1
CDR3: CASSLLNTHTEAFF
DNA: TGTGCCAGCAGCTTATTGAATACGCACACTGAAGCTTTCTTT

size: NA
V: TRBV9
length: 16
D: TRBD2
J: TRBJ2-1
CDR3: CASSIGTSGRYNEQFF
DNA: TGTGCCAGCAGCATCGGGACTAGCGGGAGGTACAATGAGCAGTTCTTC

size: NA
V: TRBV16
length: 15
D: TRBD1
J: TRBJ1-2
CDR3: CASSQSDRPNYGYTF
DNA: TGTGCCAGCAGCCAATCGGACAGGCCGAACTATGGCTACACCTTC

size: NA
V: TRBV4-1
length: 15
D: NA
J: TRBJ1-3
CDR3: CASSQSQIPGNTIYF
DNA: TGCGCCAGCAGCCAGTCGCAGATTCCTGGAAACACCATATATTTT

size: NA
V: TRBV12-3/TRBV12-4
length: 14
D: TRBD2
J: TRBJ2-7
CDR3: CASSLAGGPSEQYF
DNA: TGTGCCAGCAGTTTAGCGGGAGGGCCAAGCGAGCAGTACTTC

size: NA
V: TRBV20-1
length: 16
D: TRBD2
J: TRBJ2-1
CDR3: CSARRGGGSSYNEQFF
DNA: TGCAGTGCCCGGAGGGGCGGGGGAAGCTCCTACAATGAGCAGTTCTTC

size: NA
V: TRBV4-1
length: 13
D: NA
J: TRBJ1-5
CDR3: CASSQDFEQPQHF
DNA: TGCGCCAGCAGCCAAGATTTCGAGCAGCCCCAGCATTTT

size: NA
V: TRBV27
length: 13
D: NA
J: TRBJ1-6
CDR3: CASRVTGSSPLHF
DNA: TGTGCCAGCAGAGTAACAGGGAGTTCACCCCTCCACTTT